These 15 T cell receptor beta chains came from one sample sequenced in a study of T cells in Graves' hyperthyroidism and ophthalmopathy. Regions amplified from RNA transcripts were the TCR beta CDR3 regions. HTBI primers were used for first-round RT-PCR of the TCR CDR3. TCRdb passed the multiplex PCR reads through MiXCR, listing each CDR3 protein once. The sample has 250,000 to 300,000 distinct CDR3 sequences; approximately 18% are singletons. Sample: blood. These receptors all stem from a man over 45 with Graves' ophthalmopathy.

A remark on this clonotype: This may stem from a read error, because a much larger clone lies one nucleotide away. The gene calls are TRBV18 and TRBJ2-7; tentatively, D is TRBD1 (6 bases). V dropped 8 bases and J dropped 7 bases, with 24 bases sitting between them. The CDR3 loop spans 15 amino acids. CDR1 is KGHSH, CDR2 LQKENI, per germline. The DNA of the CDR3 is TGTGCCAGCAACAGGGACCGGGGCAGACTAACAGAGCAGTACTTC. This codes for CASNRDRGRLTEQYF. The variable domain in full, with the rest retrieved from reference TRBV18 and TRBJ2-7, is NAGVMQNPRHLVRRRGQEARLRCSPMKGHSHVYWYRQLPEEGLKFMVYLQKENIIDESGMPKERFSAEFPKEGPSILRIQQVVRGDSAAYFCASNRDRGRLTEQYFGPGTRLTVT.

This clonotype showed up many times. Written as DNA, the CDR3 is TGTGCCAGCTCACCCCGGGACTCTGAAGCTTTCTTT. Amino acid sequence: CASSPRDSEAFF. The V call is TRBV18, the J call TRBJ1-1, with D perhaps TRBD1 (5 bases). The CDR3 contains 12 residues. V lost 3 bases to trimming and J lost 6 bases, with 8 bases between them. Germline V CDR1 and CDR2: KGHSH, LQKENI.

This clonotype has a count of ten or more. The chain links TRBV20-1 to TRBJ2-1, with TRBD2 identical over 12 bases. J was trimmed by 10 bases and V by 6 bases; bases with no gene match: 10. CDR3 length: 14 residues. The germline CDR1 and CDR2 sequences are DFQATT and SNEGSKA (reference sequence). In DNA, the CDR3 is TGCAGTGCAGAACCGGGACTAGCGGGCCGCGAGCAGTTCTTC. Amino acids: CSAEPGLAGREQFF.

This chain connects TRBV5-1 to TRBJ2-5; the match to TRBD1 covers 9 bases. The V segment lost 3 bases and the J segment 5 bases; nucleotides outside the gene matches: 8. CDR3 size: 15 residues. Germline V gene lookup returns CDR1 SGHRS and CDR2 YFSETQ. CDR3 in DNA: TGCGCCAGCAGCTCCAGGGGGGACAGGGTCGAGACCCAGTACTTC. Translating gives CASSSRGDRVETQYF.

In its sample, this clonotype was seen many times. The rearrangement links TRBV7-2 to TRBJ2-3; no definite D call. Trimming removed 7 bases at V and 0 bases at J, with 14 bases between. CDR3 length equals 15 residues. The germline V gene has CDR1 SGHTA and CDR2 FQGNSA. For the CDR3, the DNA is TGTGCCAGCACTTCCGTGAGATGGAGCACAGATACGCAGTATTTT. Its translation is CASTSVRWSTDTQYF.

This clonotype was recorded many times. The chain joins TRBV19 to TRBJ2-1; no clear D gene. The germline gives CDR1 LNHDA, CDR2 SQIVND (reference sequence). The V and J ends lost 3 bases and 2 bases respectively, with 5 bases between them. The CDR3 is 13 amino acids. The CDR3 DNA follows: TGTGCCAGTAGTATTCGACCCTACAATGAGCAGTTCTTC. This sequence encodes CASSIRPYNEQFF.

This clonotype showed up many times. CDR3 amino acids: CAWSVGPEQFF. As DNA, the CDR3 is TGTGCCTGGAGTGTGGGGCCTGAGCAGTTCTTC. This chain joins TRBV30 and TRBJ2-1, with a tentative D call TRBD1 (5 bases). Trimming took off 0 bases at V and 9 bases at J, with 6 bases between the two ends. The length of the CDR3 is 11 residues. The germline V gene encodes CDR1 GTSNPN and CDR2 SVGIG (reference sequence).

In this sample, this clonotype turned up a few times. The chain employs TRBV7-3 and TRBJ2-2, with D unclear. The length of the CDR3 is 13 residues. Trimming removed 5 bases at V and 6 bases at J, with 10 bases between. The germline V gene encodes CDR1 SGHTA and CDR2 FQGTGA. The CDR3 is CASSPRGPGELFF. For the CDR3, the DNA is TGTGCCAGCAGCCCCCGAGGACCCGGGGAGCTGTTTTTT.

The CDR3 region is CASRARGTGELFF. CDR3 DNA sequence: TGTGCCAGCAGAGCGCGGGGAACCGGGGAGCTGTTTTTT. This chain uses TRBV12-3 or TRBV12-4 with TRBJ2-2, with D tentatively TRBD2 (6 bases). V lost 6 bases to trimming and J lost 5 bases, with 10 bases between them. The CDR3 is 13 residues long.

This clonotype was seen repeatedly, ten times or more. CDR3 nucleotides: TGCGCCAGCAGCCGTATCGGCGCCTCGGTGGATACGCAGTATTTT. Translated, it gives CASSRIGASVDTQYF. J is TRBJ2-3 and V is TRBV5-1; D remains ambiguous. The CDR3 extends over 15 amino acids. Trimming shortened V by 4 bases and J by 6 bases, and 18 bases separated the two germline ends. From germline, CDR1 is SGHRS and CDR2 YFSETQ.

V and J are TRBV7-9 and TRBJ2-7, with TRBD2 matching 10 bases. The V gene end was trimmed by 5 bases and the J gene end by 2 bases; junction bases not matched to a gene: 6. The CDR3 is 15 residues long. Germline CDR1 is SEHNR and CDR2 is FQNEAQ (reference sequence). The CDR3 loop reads CASSTQREGPYEQYF. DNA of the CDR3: TGTGCCAGCAGCACCCAGCGGGAGGGGCCCTACGAGCAGTACTTC.

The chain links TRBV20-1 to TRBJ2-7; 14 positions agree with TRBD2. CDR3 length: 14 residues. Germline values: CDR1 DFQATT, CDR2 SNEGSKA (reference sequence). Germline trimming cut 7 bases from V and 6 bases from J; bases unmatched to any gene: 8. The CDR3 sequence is CSVKGLAGAFEQYF. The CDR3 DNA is TGCAGTGTAAAGGGACTAGCGGGAGCTTTCGAGCAGTACTTC.

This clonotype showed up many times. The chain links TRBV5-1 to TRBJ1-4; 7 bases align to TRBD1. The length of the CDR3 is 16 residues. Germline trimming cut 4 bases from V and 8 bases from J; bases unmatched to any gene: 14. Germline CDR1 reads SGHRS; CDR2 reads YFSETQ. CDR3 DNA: TGCGCCAGCAGCCCCGGACGGACAGGAAAGGTCGAAAAACTGTTTTTT. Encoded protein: CASSPGRTGKVEKLFF.

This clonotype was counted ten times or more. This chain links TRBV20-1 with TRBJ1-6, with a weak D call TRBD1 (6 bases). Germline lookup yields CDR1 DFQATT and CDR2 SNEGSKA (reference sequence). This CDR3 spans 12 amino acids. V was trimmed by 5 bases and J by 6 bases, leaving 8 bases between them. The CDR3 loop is CSAWTANSPLHF. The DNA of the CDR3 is TGCAGTGCTTGGACAGCTAATTCACCCCTCCACTTT.

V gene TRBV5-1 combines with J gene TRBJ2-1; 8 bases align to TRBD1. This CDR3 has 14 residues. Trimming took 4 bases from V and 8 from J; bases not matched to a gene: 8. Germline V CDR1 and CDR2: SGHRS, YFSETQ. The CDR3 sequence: CASSGGQDLDEQFF. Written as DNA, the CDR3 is TGCGCCAGCAGCGGGGGACAGGATTTGGATGAGCAGTTCTTC. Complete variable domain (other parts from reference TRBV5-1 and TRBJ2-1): KAGVTQTPRYLIKTRGQQVTLSCSPISGHRSVSWYQQTPGQGLQFLFEYFSETQRNKGNFPGRFSGRQFSNSRSEMNVSTLELGDSALYLCASSGGQDLDEQFFGPGTRLTVL.